This note documents a single TCR beta chain sequence. The antigen is unknown. The sample comes from a study of shared clonotypes between healthy human individuals. Looking at the study overall: The donor pool was made up of two women and three men aged 18 to 49. Overall study results and limits: Donor clonotype sharing was expected to depend on sequencing depth. Large depth notwithstanding, sorted-subset sequencing proved incomplete by rarefaction.

CD45RO-negative, CCR7-positively selected cells formed the naive CD8 fraction, excluding terminally differentiated effector memory CD45RA+ cells. All the donors were Caucasian adults who lived in Nashville, Tennessee. Assay: immunoSEQ multiplex PCR; the TCRdb copy retains only in-frame clones and omits some. This sample has around 600,000 clones; approximately 95% occur once, and the top ten carry over 0.1%. The sequenced material came from naive CD8+ T cells sorted from blood. The sequence was collected from a woman in her 30s in good health.

The chain's CDR3 is CASSFYPSYNEQFF. The CDR3 DNA reads TGTGCCAGCAGTTTTTACCCCTCCTACAATGAGCAGTTCTTC. The rearrangement uses TRBV28 and TRBJ2-1; D gene uncertain. Germline CDR1 and CDR2: MDHEN and SYDVKM. The ends were cut back, 3 bases at V and 0 bases at J, with 6 bases in the middle. The CDR3 is made up of 14 amino acids.